This section outlines one TCR beta chain sequence together with its context. This CDR3 comprises 17 residues. J gave up 8 bases and V 0 bases, and 14 bases lay outside the gene matches. Looked up from germline, CDR1 is SGHNT and CDR2 is YYREEE (reference sequence). This sample was included in a study of T cell changes during pregnancy in multiple sclerosis. Profiling relied on immunoSEQ multiplex PCR, and the TCRdb table lists in-frame clones only, not all of them. Of roughly 50,000 clones listed, 85% to 95% are singletons. The receptor comes from a female donor with multiple sclerosis, enrolled in a pregnancy study. The sample here was CD4+ T cells from peripheral blood mononuclear cells, taken in the third trimester of pregnancy. The chain is built from TRBV5-4 and TRBJ1-2; 9 bases are a match to TRBD1. The CDR3 loop reads CASSLVDRGDRGEGYTF. In nucleotides, the CDR3 is TGTGCCAGCAGCTTGGTAGACAGGGGGGATAGAGGTGAAGGCTACACCTTC.